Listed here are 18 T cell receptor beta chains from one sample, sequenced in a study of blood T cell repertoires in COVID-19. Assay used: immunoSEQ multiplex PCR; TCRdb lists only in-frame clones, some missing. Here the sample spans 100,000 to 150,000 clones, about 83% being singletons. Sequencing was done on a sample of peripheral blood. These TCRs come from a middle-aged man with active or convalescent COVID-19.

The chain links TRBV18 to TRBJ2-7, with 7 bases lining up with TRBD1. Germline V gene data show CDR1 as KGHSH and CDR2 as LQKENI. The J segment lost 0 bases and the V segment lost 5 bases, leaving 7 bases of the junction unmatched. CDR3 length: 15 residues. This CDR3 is CASSRSTGPSYEQYF. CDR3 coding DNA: TGTGCCAGCTCAAGATCGACAGGGCCCTCCTACGAGCAGTACTTC.

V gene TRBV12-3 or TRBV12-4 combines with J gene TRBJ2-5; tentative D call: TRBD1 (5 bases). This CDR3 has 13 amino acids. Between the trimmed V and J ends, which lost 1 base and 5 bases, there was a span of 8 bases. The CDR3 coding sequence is TGTGCCAGCAGTTTAGGCAGGGTGGAGACCCAGTACTTC. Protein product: CASSLGRVETQYF.

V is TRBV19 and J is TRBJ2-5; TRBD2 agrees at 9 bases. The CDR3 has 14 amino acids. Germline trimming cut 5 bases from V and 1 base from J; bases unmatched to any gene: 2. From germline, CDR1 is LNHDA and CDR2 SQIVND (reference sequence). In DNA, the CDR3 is TGTGCCAGTAGTTCGGGACTAGCCCAAGAGACCCAGTACTTC. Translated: CASSSGLAQETQYF.

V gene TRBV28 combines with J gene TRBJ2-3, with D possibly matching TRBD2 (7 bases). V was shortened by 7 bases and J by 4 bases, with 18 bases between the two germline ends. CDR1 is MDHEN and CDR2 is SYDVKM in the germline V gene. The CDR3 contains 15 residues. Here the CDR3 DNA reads TGTGCCAGCACCGCGGGGGCGGGGTGGGCAGATACGCAGTATTTT. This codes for CASTAGAGWADTQYF.

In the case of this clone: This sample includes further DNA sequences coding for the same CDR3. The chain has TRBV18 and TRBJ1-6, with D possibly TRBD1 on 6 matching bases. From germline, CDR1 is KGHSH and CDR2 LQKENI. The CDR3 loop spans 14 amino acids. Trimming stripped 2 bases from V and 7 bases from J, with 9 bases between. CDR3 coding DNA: TGTGCCAGCTCACCAACAGGGACGAATTCACCCCTCCACTTT. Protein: CASSPTGTNSPLHF.

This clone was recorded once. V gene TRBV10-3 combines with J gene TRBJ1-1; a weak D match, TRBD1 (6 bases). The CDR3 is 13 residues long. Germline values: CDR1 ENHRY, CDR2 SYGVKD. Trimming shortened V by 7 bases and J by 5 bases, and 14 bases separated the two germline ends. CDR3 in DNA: TGTGCCATCACTGAAACGAGGGGGACTGAAGCTTTCTTT. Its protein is CAITETRGTEAFF.

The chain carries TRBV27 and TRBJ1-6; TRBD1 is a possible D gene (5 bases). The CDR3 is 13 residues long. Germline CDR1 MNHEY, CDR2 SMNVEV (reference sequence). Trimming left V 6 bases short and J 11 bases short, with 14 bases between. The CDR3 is CASRSPGVAPLHF. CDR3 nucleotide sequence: TGTGCCAGCAGAAGCCCGGGGGTGGCACCCCTCCACTTT.

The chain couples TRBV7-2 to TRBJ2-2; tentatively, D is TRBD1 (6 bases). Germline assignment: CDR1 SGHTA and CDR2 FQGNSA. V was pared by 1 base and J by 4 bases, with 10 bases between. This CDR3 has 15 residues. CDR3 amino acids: CASSLVQGVTGELFF. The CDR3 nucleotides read TGTGCCAGCAGCTTAGTACAGGGTGTCACCGGGGAGCTGTTTTTT. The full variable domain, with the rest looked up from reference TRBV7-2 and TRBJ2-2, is GAGVSQSPSNKVTEKGKDVELRCDPISGHTALYWYRQSLGQGLEFLIYFQGNSAPDKSGLPSDRFSAERTGGSVSTLTIQRTQQEDSAVYLCASSLVQGVTGELFFGEGSRLTVL.

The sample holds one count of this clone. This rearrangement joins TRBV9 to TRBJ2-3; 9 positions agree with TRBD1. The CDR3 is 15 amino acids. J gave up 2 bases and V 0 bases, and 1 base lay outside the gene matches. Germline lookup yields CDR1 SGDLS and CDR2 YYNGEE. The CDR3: CASSVGTGATDTQYF. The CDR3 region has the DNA TGTGCCAGCAGCGTAGGGACAGGGGCCACAGATACGCAGTATTTT.

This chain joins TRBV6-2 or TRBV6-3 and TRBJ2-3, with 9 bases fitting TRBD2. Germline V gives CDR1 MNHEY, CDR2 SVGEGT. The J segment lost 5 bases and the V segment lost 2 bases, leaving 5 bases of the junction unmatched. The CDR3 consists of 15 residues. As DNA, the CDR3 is TGTGCCAGCAGTTACGCGCGGGGGGGCCAAGATACGCAGTATTTT. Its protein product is CASSYARGGQDTQYF.

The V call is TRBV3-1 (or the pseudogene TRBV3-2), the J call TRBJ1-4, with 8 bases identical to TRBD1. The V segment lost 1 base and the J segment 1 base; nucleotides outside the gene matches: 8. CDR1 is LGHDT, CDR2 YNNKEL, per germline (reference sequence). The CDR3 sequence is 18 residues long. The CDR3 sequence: CASSQGSGGQQTNEKLFF. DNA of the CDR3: TGTGCCAGCAGCCAAGGCTCAGGGGGCCAGCAAACTAATGAAAAACTGTTTTTT.

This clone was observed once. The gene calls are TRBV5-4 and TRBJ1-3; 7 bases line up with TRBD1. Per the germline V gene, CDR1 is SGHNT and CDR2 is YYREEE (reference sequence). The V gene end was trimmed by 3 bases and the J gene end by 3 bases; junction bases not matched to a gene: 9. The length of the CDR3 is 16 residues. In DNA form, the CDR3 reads TGTGCCAGCAGCTCATCGGGACAGCAACTTGGAAACACCATATATTTT. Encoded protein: CASSSSGQQLGNTIYF.

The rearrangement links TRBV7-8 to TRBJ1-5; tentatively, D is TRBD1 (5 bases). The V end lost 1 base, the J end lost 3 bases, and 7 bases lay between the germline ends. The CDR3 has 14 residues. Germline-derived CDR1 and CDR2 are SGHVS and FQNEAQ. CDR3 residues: CASSLDRTNQPQHF. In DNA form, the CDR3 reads TGTGCCAGCAGCTTAGACAGGACCAATCAGCCCCAGCATTTT.

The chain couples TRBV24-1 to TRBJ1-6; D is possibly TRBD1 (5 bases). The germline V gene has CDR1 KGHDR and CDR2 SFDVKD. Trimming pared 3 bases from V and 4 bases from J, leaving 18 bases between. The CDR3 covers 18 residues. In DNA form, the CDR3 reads TGTGCCACCAGTGATCTTATGACAGCCCGTACGTATAATTCACCCCTCCACTTT. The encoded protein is CATSDLMTARTYNSPLHF.

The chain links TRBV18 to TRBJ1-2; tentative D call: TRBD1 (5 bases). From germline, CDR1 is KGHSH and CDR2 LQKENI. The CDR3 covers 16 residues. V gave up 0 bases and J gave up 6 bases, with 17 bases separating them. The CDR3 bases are TGTGCCAGCTCACCACCGATCGGGGGAGGGCCCCATGGCTACACCTTC. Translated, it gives CASSPPIGGGPHGYTF.

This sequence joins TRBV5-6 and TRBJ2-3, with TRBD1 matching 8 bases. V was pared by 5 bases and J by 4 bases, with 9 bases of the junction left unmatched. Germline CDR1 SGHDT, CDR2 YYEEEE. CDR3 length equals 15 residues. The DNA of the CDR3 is TGTGCCAGCAGACTGATCGGACAGGGCTCAGATACGCAGTATTTT. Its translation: CASRLIGQGSDTQYF.

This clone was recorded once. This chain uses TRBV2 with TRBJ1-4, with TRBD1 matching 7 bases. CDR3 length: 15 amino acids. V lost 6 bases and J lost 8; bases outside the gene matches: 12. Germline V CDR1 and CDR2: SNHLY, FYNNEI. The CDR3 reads CASRWRTGVGEKLFF. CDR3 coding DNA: TGTGCCAGCAGATGGAGAACAGGGGTTGGGGAAAAACTGTTTTTT.

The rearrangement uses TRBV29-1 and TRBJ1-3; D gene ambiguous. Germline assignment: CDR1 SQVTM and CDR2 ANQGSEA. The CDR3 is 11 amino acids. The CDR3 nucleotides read TGCAGTCAGCAGGAAGGAAACACCATATATTTT. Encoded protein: CSQQEGNTIYF.